Following are 24 T cell receptor beta chains from one sample sequenced in a study of regulatory T cells in long-lasting Graves disease. Stated time point: newly diagnosed GD, antithyroid drugs for less than 3 months. PBMCs provided the RNA from which the TCR library was made. HTBI primers from iRepertoire and Arm-PCR of CDR3 regions yielded the TCR beta libraries. Using its own MiXCR run on the multiplex PCR reads, TCRdb lists one record per CDR3 protein. Of about 540,000 distinct CDR3 sequences detected, approximately 15% appear once; the ten largest clones hold roughly a tenth. The sample was also reused in another study, on T cells in Graves' hyperthyroidism and ophthalmopathy.

The sequenced sample was peripheral blood mononuclear cells (PBMCs), obtained at new diagnosis, from a patient treated with antithyroid drugs. These receptors were collected from a man aged 25-45 years with Graves disease.

At least ten counts were recorded for this clonotype. The chain recombines TRBV29-1 with TRBJ2-1; D perhaps matches TRBD2 (6 bases). The V end lost 3 bases, the J end lost 7 bases, and 10 bases lay between the germline ends. This CDR3 has 12 residues. CDR1 and CDR2 from the germline V gene are SQVTM and ANQGSEA. This chain's CDR3 is CSVDGGVNEQFF. The CDR3 DNA follows: TGCAGCGTTGACGGCGGGGTGAATGAGCAGTTCTTC.

This clonotype came up many times. The rearrangement uses TRBV5-1 and TRBJ2-7; a weak D match, TRBD2 (5 bases). Germline values: CDR1 SGHRS, CDR2 YFSETQ. The CDR3 covers 19 residues. The V and J ends lost 7 bases and 2 bases respectively, with 31 bases between them. The CDR3 DNA reads TGCGCCAGCGGCCGGGGTGCGCCTTTTGCGGCAACGGAGACCTACGAGCAGTACTTC. It codes for CASGRGAPFAATETYEQYF.

Only a few counts were recorded for this clonotype. The rearrangement links TRBV29-1 to TRBJ2-5, with 8 bases that match TRBD1. The germline V gene has CDR1 SQVTM and CDR2 ANQGSEA. The trim removed 0 bases at V and 5 bases at J, leaving 8 bases unmatched. The length of the CDR3 is 15 residues. The CDR3, as DNA: TGCAGCGTTGAAGATCTGCAGGGGGCTGGGGAGACCCAGTACTTC. Translated, it gives CSVEDLQGAGETQYF.

The sample holds many counts of this clonotype. The J gene is TRBJ2-7, the V gene TRBV3-1; 7 bases line up with TRBD1. The V gene's germline CDR1 is LGHDT and CDR2 YNNKEL (reference sequence). This CDR3 is 13 amino acids long. J was trimmed by 6 bases and V by 1 base; bases with no gene match: 3. CDR3 nucleotides: TGTGCCAGCAGCCAAGTTGCAGGGGGCGAGCAGTACTTC. It yields the protein CASSQVAGGEQYF.

This clonotype was picked up many times. The chain has TRBV10-3 and TRBJ2-3, with 9 bases matching TRBD1. CDR3 size: 15 residues. CDR1 ENHRY and CDR2 SYGVKD come from the germline V gene. Trimming removed 6 bases from V and 3 bases from J; junction bases left unmatched: 7. The CDR3 region is CAIRIQGAPTDTQYF. The CDR3 DNA is TGTGCCATCAGGATACAGGGGGCTCCGACAGATACGCAGTATTTT.

In this sample, this clonotype turned up many times. In nucleotides, the CDR3 is TGTGCCAGCAGCTTGCCCAGTCGGGGGAACACTGAAGCTTTCTTT. Encoded protein: CASSLPSRGNTEAFF. The V and J genes are TRBV11-1 and TRBJ1-1, with D unclear. Germline assignment: CDR1 SGHAT and CDR2 FQDESV (reference sequence). V lost 3 bases and J lost 1, with 12 bases in between. The CDR3 length is 15 residues.

In its sample, this clonotype was seen many times. The chain links TRBV20-1 to TRBJ2-3, with 9 bases lining up with TRBD1. J lost 4 bases, V lost 8 bases, and 4 bases had no gene match. This CDR3 has 12 amino acids. Germline V lookup: CDR1 DFQATT, CDR2 SNEGSKA (reference sequence). The CDR3 spells CSPGQGSDTQYF. CDR3 nucleotide sequence: TGCAGTCCGGGACAGGGCTCAGATACGCAGTATTTT.

The V call is TRBV7-2, the J call TRBJ2-6; 14 positions match TRBD2. Germline CDR1 is SGHTA and CDR2 is FQGNSA. V was pared by 5 bases and J by 1 base, with 4 bases of the junction left unmatched. CDR3 length: 18 residues. The CDR3 DNA sequence: TGTGCCAGCAGCCGGGGACTAGCGGGAGAGTCTGGGGCCAACGTCCTGACTTTC. Protein sequence: CASSRGLAGESGANVLTF.

The sample holds many counts of this clonotype. This chain uses TRBV5-1 with TRBJ2-3; D is perhaps TRBD1 or TRBD2 (5 bases each). CDR1 is SGHRS and CDR2 is YFSETQ in the germline V gene. With 3 bases removed from V and 2 bases from J, the gap between germline ends came to 13 bases. The length of the CDR3 is 15 residues. CDR3 DNA: TGCGCCAGCAGCTGGGCCGGGGCCCCCACAGATACGCAGTATTTT. The encoded protein is CASSWAGAPTDTQYF.

This clonotype was found many times. The DNA of the CDR3 is TGTGCCAGCAGCTTAGTAGACAGCTTCACAGATACGCAGTATTTT. Translating gives CASSLVDSFTDTQYF. The rearrangement uses TRBV11-1 and TRBJ2-3, with a tentative D call TRBD1 (5 bases). The ends were cut back, 1 base at V and 2 bases at J, with 10 bases in the middle. The germline V gene has CDR1 SGHAT and CDR2 FQDESV (reference sequence). CDR3 size: 15 residues. The full variable domain, with the rest looked up from reference TRBV11-1 and TRBJ2-3, is EAEVAQSPRYKITEKSQAVAFWCDPISGHATLYWYRQILGQGPELLVQFQDESVVDDSQLPKDRFSAERLKGVDSTLKIQPAELGDSAMYLCASSLVDSFTDTQYFGPGTRLTVL.

This clonotype was seen a handful of times. No DNA is shown, since the ends of the CDR3 on it are uncertain; the CDR3 is the one TCRdb lists. The gene calls are TRBV24-1 and TRBJ2-2; the table's D call TRBD2 went unverified against the DNA. The germline CDR1 and CDR2 sequences are KGHDR and SFDVKD. The CDR3 contains 15 residues when both ends are counted. Here the CDR3 reads CATSPLSSVPGSCFF.

The table lists this clonotype with many counts. The chain's CDR3 is CSASRDQRGGYTF. The CDR3 DNA is TGCAGTGCTAGTAGAGATCAGAGGGGAGGCTACACCTTC. This sequence joins TRBV20-1 and TRBJ1-2; D possibly corresponds to TRBD1 (5 bases). The CDR3 has 13 amino acids. Per the germline V gene, CDR1 is DFQATT and CDR2 is SNEGSKA (reference sequence). Trimming left V 3 bases short and J 8 bases short, with 16 bases between.

This clonotype was seen repeatedly, ten times or more. This chain connects TRBV5-1 to TRBJ2-3; D gene uncertain. The V gene's germline CDR1 is SGHRS and CDR2 YFSETQ. This CDR3 region has 14 residues. Trimming shortened V by 0 bases and J by 6 bases, and 11 bases separated the two germline ends. The CDR3 loop is CASSLALADDTQYF. CDR3 nucleotides: TGCGCCAGCAGCTTGGCCCTGGCAGATGATACGCAGTATTTT.

This clonotype was seen at least ten times. The genes are TRBV5-1 and TRBJ2-1; TRBD2 matches at 7 bases. The CDR3 covers 14 residues. Germline loops: CDR1 SGHRS, CDR2 YFSETQ. With 6 bases clipped from V and 4 bases from J, the junction kept 7 bases outside the gene matches. The CDR3 loop reads CASIPGLEYNEQFF. The CDR3 nucleotides read TGCGCCAGCATCCCCGGACTAGAATACAATGAGCAGTTCTTC.

This clonotype occurred a few times. J is TRBJ2-3 and V is TRBV19, with a tentative D call TRBD2 (6 bases). Per the germline V gene, CDR1 is LNHDA and CDR2 is SQIVND (reference sequence). The CDR3 is made up of 12 amino acids. The V gene lost 5 bases and the J gene lost 5 bases, with 8 bases spanning the gap. The CDR3 nucleotides are TGTGCCAGTAGTGCGGGGAGAGATACGCAGTATTTT. As protein: CASSAGRDTQYF.

Many counts were recorded for this clonotype. The V call is TRBV2, the J call TRBJ2-5, with 7 nucleotides matching TRBD1. V lost 1 base and J lost 5; bases outside the gene matches: 10. CDR3 length: 16 residues. Germline assignment: CDR1 SNHLY and CDR2 FYNNEI. The CDR3 loop reads CASSEGWTGPGETQYF. CDR3 bases: TGTGCCAGCAGTGAAGGATGGACAGGCCCAGGGGAGACCCAGTACTTC. The whole variable domain, filled in from reference TRBV2 and TRBJ2-5, reads EPEVTQTPSHQVTQMGQEVILRCVPISNHLYFYWYRQILGQKVEFLVSFYNNEISEKSEIFDDQFSVERPDGSNFTLKIRSTKLEDSAMYFCASSEGWTGPGETQYFGPGTRLLVL.

V and J are TRBV29-1 and TRBJ2-4, with 7 bases aligning to TRBD2. Germline values: CDR1 SQVTM, CDR2 ANQGSEA. The CDR3 runs to 14 residues. After removal of 3 bases from V and 2 bases from J, the junction contained 4 bases not matched to a gene. CDR3 DNA sequence: TGCAGCGTTGAGGGGGGGGGGACCAAAAACATTCAGTACTTC. It is translated as CSVEGGGTKNIQYF.

This clonotype has more than one count but fewer than ten. The rearrangement links TRBV6-1 to TRBJ1-3, with a possible D match to TRBD1 (5 bases). Germline lookup yields CDR1 MNHNS and CDR2 SASEGT. The length of the CDR3 is 14 residues. V shed 7 bases and J shed 2 bases, with 12 bases lying between them. The CDR3 loop is CASNSGGAGNTIYF. The CDR3 nucleotides read TGTGCCAGCAATAGCGGAGGGGCTGGAAACACCATATATTTT.

The chain joins TRBV20-1 to TRBJ2-2; 12 nucleotides line up with TRBD2. The CDR3 spans 13 residues. Germline V gene data show CDR1 as DFQATT and CDR2 as SNEGSKA (reference sequence). After removal of 3 bases from V and 10 bases from J, the junction contained 3 bases not matched to a gene. The CDR3 sequence: CSARRLAGEELFF. The DNA of the CDR3 is TGCAGTGCTAGGAGACTAGCGGGAGAGGAGCTGTTTTTT.

This clonotype was observed a handful of times. The rearrangement joins TRBV19 to TRBJ1-2; maybe TRBD1 (5 bases). The CDR3 loop spans 15 amino acids. V gave up 7 bases and J gave up 2 bases, with 17 bases separating them. CDR1 is LNHDA, CDR2 SQIVND, per germline (reference sequence). In DNA form, the CDR3 reads TGTGCCAGTATTCCGTCCGGGACGGGGAACTATGGCTACACCTTC. Translation: CASIPSGTGNYGYTF.

This clonotype was seen more than once but under ten times. A much larger clone sits a single nucleotide away, making a read error possible. The genes are TRBV6-2 or TRBV6-3 and TRBJ1-5, with a possible D match to TRBD1 (6 bases). Germline values: CDR1 MNHEY, CDR2 SVGEGT. CDR3 size: 14 residues. In DNA, the CDR3 is TGTGCCAGCAGCCCCCGCGGGGGGCATCAGCCCCGGCATTTT. It is translated as CASSPRGGHQPRHF.

Comments on this clonotype: Just one base apart from a much larger clone, this may be a read error. This chain uses TRBV27 with TRBJ2-1, with 8 nucleotides matching TRBD1. The length of the CDR3 is 16 residues. The germline CDR1 and CDR2 sequences are MNHEY and SMNVEV (reference sequence). This CDR3 is CASSPSWDRPTNEQSF. DNA of the CDR3: TGTGCCAGCAGTCCATCGTGGGACAGGCCCACCAATGAGCAGTCCTTC.

This clonotype was found many times. The chain recombines TRBV12-3 or TRBV12-4 with TRBJ2-1; D unresolved. The CDR3 length is 13 residues. V lost 6 bases, J lost 8 bases, and 14 bases lay in between. CDR3: CASSPSDSHEQFF. CDR3 DNA: TGTGCCAGCAGCCCGTCAGATTCGCATGAGCAGTTCTTC.

V gene TRBV5-1 combines with J gene TRBJ2-1, with D uncertain. With 0 bases removed from V and 7 bases from J, the gap between germline ends came to 14 bases. Per germline, CDR1 SGHRS and CDR2 YFSETQ. The CDR3 covers 15 residues. The CDR3 nucleotides read TGCGCCAGCAGCTTGGGAGAGCTGATGCCTAATGAGCAGTTCTTC. This gives the protein CASSLGELMPNEQFF.